The 12 T cell receptor beta chains in this list originate from one sample, sequenced in a study of cytomegalovirus exposure and HLA in healthy donors. Use of 60 Vbeta and 13 Jbeta primers characterized the PCR. Data came from immunoSEQ multiplex PCR; TCRdb stores just in-frame clones and leaves some out. Of more than 100,000 clones in the sample, roughly 74% were seen once. The material sequenced was PBMCs. These receptors were collected from a woman between 50 and 59 years old in good health and CMV-seropositive.

This clone was seen a handful of times. The gene calls are TRBV5-1 and TRBJ2-7; 7 positions match TRBD2. The V segment lost 2 bases and the J segment 6 bases; nucleotides outside the gene matches: 8. Per the germline V gene, CDR1 is SGHRS and CDR2 is YFSETQ. The CDR3 is 14 residues long. Here the CDR3 reads CASSLMGGEREQYF. The CDR3 coding sequence is TGCGCCAGCAGCTTAATGGGAGGGGAACGCGAGCAGTACTTC.

This clone was counted a single time. The J gene is TRBJ1-2, the V gene TRBV10-3; TRBD1 might be the D (5 bases). Germline CDR1 reads ENHRY; CDR2 reads SYGVKD. V lost 3 bases and J lost 5, with 16 bases in between. CDR3 size: 15 residues. As DNA, the CDR3 is TGTGCCATCAGTGACGGGGGGTCCGGAGTGTATGGCTACACCTTC. It is translated as CAISDGGSGVYGYTF.

This chain links TRBV19 with TRBJ1-1; 11 bases map to TRBD1. Germline lookup yields CDR1 LNHDA and CDR2 SQIVND (reference sequence). V lost 6 bases to trimming and J lost 1 base; unmatched junction nucleotides: 1. This CDR3 is built from 14 residues. The chain's CDR3 is CASRDRGPNTEAFF. DNA of the CDR3: TGTGCCAGTAGGGACAGGGGGCCGAACACTGAAGCTTTCTTT.

The chain uses TRBV6-5 and TRBJ2-7, with 8 bases aligning to TRBD1. This CDR3 has 12 residues. The germline CDR1 and CDR2 sequences are MNHEY and SVGAGI. The ends lost 8 bases at V and 6 bases at J; junction bases unmatched: 6. The CDR3 region has the DNA TGTGCCAGCTCAGGACAGGGACTCGAGCAGTACTTC. Protein: CASSGQGLEQYF.

To note about this clone: Other nucleotide sequences from this sample produce the same CDR3. The chain is built from TRBV6-5 and TRBJ1-1, with D hard to call. Trimming removed 5 bases from V and 2 bases from J, with 3 bases in between. CDR3 length: 11 residues. Germline V gene lookup returns CDR1 MNHEY and CDR2 SVGAGI. The CDR3 bases are TGTGCCAGCAGTCGTAACACTGAAGCTTTCTTT. It encodes CASSRNTEAFF.

This clone turned up a few times. The CDR3 protein is CASGQGNQPQHF. For the CDR3, the DNA is TGTGCCAGTGGACAGGGGAATCAGCCCCAGCATTTT. The chain employs TRBV6-5 and TRBJ1-5, with 9 bases aligning to TRBD1. Germline assignment: CDR1 MNHEY and CDR2 SVGAGI. After removal of 9 bases from V and 4 bases from J, the junction contained 1 base not matched to a gene. CDR3 size: 12 residues.

The chain employs TRBV7-9 and TRBJ2-2; 10 bases are shared with TRBD2. CDR1 and CDR2 from the germline V gene are SEHNR and FQNEAQ (reference sequence). J lost 4 bases, V lost 9 bases, and 8 bases had no gene match. The length of the CDR3 is 15 residues. CDR3 DNA: TGTGCCAGTAGATCTAGCGGGGGCTTCACCGGGGAGCTGTTTTTT. Amino acid sequence: CASRSSGGFTGELFF.

The V gene is TRBV7-9, the J gene TRBJ1-1, with D uncertain. The CDR3 loop spans 16 amino acids. Germline CDR1 and CDR2: SEHNR and FQNEAQ (reference sequence). Trimming left V 0 bases short and J 3 bases short, with 14 bases between. The CDR3 coding sequence is TGTGCCAGCAGCTTAGCCGGGAGTATCGAGTACACTGAAGCTTTCTTT. This encodes CASSLAGSIEYTEAFF. Using reference TRBV7-9 and TRBJ1-1 for the parts outside the CDR3, the full variable domain is DTGVSQNPRHKITKRGQNVTFRCDPISEHNRLYWYRQTLGQGPEFLTYFQNEAQLEKSRLLSDRFSAERPKGSFSTLEIQRTEQGDSAMYLCASSLAGSIEYTEAFFGQGTRLTVV.

The chain joins TRBV19 to TRBJ2-3, with 7 bases lining up with TRBD2. Per germline, CDR1 LNHDA and CDR2 SQIVND (reference sequence). This CDR3 contains 14 residues. V shed 5 bases, J shed 5 bases, and the junction held 7 bases outside the gene matches. The CDR3 here is CASSVRDYQDTQYF. The CDR3, as DNA: TGTGCCAGTAGTGTCCGGGACTACCAAGATACGCAGTATTTT.

The rearrangement uses TRBV7-2 and TRBJ1-6, with D maybe TRBD1 (5 bases). Trimming shortened V by 1 base and J by 9 bases, and 16 bases separated the two germline ends. CDR1 and CDR2 from the germline V gene are SGHTA and FQGNSA. The CDR3 sequence is 16 residues long. CDR3 residues: CASSLDTQGLGSPLHF. The CDR3 nucleotides are TGTGCCAGCAGCTTAGATACTCAGGGCTTAGGTTCACCCCTCCACTTT. Drawing the rest from reference TRBV7-2 and TRBJ1-6, the complete variable domain is GAGVSQSPSNKVTEKGKDVELRCDPISGHTALYWYRQSLGQGLEFLIYFQGNSAPDKSGLPSDRFSAERTGGSVSTLTIQRTQQEDSAVYLCASSLDTQGLGSPLHFGNGTRLTVT.

This rearrangement joins TRBV5-8 to TRBJ1-4; 12 nucleotides agree with TRBD1. This CDR3 has 16 amino acids. V dropped 3 bases and J dropped 4; count of bases not matched to a gene: 4. Germline CDR1 is SGHTS and CDR2 is YDEGEE. This chain's CDR3 is CASSWGQGAGNEKLFF. The CDR3 nucleotides read TGTGCCAGCAGCTGGGGACAGGGGGCCGGTAATGAAAAACTGTTTTTT.

In its sample, this clone ranks as large (0.1 to 1%). The V gene is TRBV5-6, the J gene TRBJ2-7; 10 bases map to TRBD1. From germline, CDR1 is SGHDT and CDR2 YYEEEE. The CDR3 is 15 residues long. Trimming at V came to 3 bases and at J to 5 bases, leaving 8 bases not matched to a gene. CDR3 region: CASSSGTGVNHEQYF. The CDR3 DNA follows: TGTGCCAGCAGCTCCGGGACAGGGGTTAATCACGAGCAGTACTTC.